The 26 T cell receptor beta chains given below trace back to one sample, sequenced in a study of CD8+ T cells in alopecia areata. Sequencing relied on a cDNA template that was reverse transcribed from extracted RNA. Clones were sequenced by immunoSEQ multiplex PCR, and TCRdb holds only the in-frame ones, with some missing. The sample has 140,000 or so clones, around 51% seen once; the top ten hold 0.85% to 1%. Sample: CD4+ T cells sorted from blood, taken at week 0. Receptors originate from a human donor with alopecia areata.

Only a few counts were recorded for this clone. This rearrangement joins TRBV29-1 to TRBJ2-3; 8 bases are shared with TRBD1. Germline lookup yields CDR1 SQVTM and CDR2 ANQGSEA. The CDR3 consists of 15 residues. The J segment lost 2 bases and the V segment lost 7 bases, leaving 11 bases of the junction unmatched. CDR3 region: CSARTGMAYTDTQYF. The CDR3 DNA sequence: TGCAGCGCTCGGACAGGGATGGCCTACACAGATACGCAGTATTTT.

V usage is TRBV14 and J usage is TRBJ2-6, with a possible D match to TRBD1 (6 bases). The V end lost 4 bases, the J end lost 4 bases, and 11 bases lay between the germline ends. The V gene's germline CDR1 is SGHDN and CDR2 FVKESK. The CDR3 is made up of 15 amino acids. The CDR3 nucleotides read TGTGCCAGCAGCCGAAGAACAGGGGGGGCCAACGTCCTGACTTTC. Protein sequence: CASSRRTGGANVLTF.

J is TRBJ2-7 and V is TRBV25-1; 11 bases are a match to TRBD2. CDR3 length: 15 residues. Germline CDR1 is MGHDK and CDR2 is SYGVNS. V was pared by 4 bases and J by 1 base, with 3 bases of the junction left unmatched. CDR3 loop: CASSGGTSGSYEQYF. The CDR3 bases are TGTGCCAGCAGTGGGGGGACTAGCGGTTCCTACGAGCAGTACTTC.

The gene calls are TRBV28 and TRBJ1-5; D is undetermined. CDR3 size: 12 residues. V gave up 2 bases and J gave up 3 bases, with 2 bases separating them. Germline V gene sequence: CDR1 MDHEN, CDR2 SYDVKM. The CDR3 sequence: CASSLNNQPQHF. The CDR3 DNA reads TGTGCCAGCAGTTTAAACAATCAGCCCCAGCATTTT. The full variable domain, rest sourced from reference TRBV28 and TRBJ1-5, is DVKVTQSSRYLVKRTGEKVFLECVQDMDHENMFWYRQDPGLGLRLIYFSYDVKMKEKGDIPEGYSVSREKKERFSLILESASTNQTSMYLCASSLNNQPQHFGDGTRLSIL.

The chain uses TRBV2 and TRBJ1-2; a possible D gene is TRBD1 (5 bases). The CDR3 contains 13 residues. Trimming removed 8 bases at V and 11 bases at J, with 21 bases between. Looked up from germline, CDR1 is SNHLY and CDR2 is FYNNEI. CDR3 coding DNA: TGTGCCAGCGCCGCTAGGGGATCGCAGGCATACACCTTC. It is translated as CASAARGSQAYTF.

The count of this clone is one. J is TRBJ1-5 and V is TRBV29-1; 8 nucleotides agree with TRBD1. Germline V gives CDR1 SQVTM, CDR2 ANQGSEA. V was pared by 6 bases and J by 0 bases, with 7 bases of the junction left unmatched. The CDR3 spans 15 residues. DNA for the CDR3: TGCAGCGTGGCCCAGACAGGGGCTAGCAATCAGCCCCAGCATTTT. Translation: CSVAQTGASNQPQHF. Variable domain in full (rest from reference TRBV29-1 and TRBJ1-5): SAVISQKPSRDICQRGTSLTIQCQVDSQVTMMFWYRQQPGQSLTLIATANQGSEATYESGFVIDKFPISRPNLTFSTLTVSNMSPEDSSIYLCSVAQTGASNQPQHFGDGTRLSIL.

This clone was counted only a few times. The chain recombines TRBV11-2 with TRBJ1-1; D is uncertain. Trimming left V 5 bases short and J 1 base short, with 8 bases between. Germline CDR1 reads SGHAT; CDR2 reads FQNNGV. This CDR3 has 13 residues. The CDR3 spells CASSMTRNTEAFF. Written as DNA, the CDR3 is TGTGCCAGCAGCATGACACGGAACACTGAAGCTTTCTTT.

This clone has only a few counts. V usage is TRBV5-6 and J usage is TRBJ2-1, with no clear D. CDR1 and CDR2 from the germline V gene are SGHDT and YYEEEE. The CDR3 length is 16 residues. The V and J ends lost 0 bases and 8 bases respectively, with 18 bases between them. The chain's CDR3 is CASSLVVFGTGDEQFF. In DNA form, the CDR3 reads TGTGCCAGCAGCTTGGTAGTGTTTGGAACCGGTGATGAGCAGTTCTTC.

A few counts support this clone. The gene calls are TRBV5-1 and TRBJ2-7; 7 bases fit TRBD1. There are 15 residues in the CDR3. Losses at the gene ends were 6 bases for V and 6 bases for J; bases not matched to a gene: 15. The germline V gene has CDR1 SGHRS and CDR2 YFSETQ. The CDR3 is CASTVGVGQFREQYF. For the CDR3, the DNA is TGCGCCAGCACGGTGGGAGTGGGACAGTTTCGCGAGCAGTACTTC.

This chain links TRBV29-1 with TRBJ2-5; no definite D call. Trimming took off 8 bases at V and 2 bases at J, with 9 bases between the two ends. Germline CDR1 is SQVTM and CDR2 is ANQGSEA. The CDR3 totals 11 residues. This CDR3 is CSFRLQETQYF. The CDR3 nucleotides are TGCAGCTTTCGACTTCAAGAGACCCAGTACTTC.

This clone came up many times. This chain links TRBV11-1 with TRBJ1-5, with 8 bases fitting TRBD1. Trimming removed 5 bases from V and 2 bases from J; junction bases left unmatched: 8. Per the germline V gene, CDR1 is SGHAT and CDR2 is FQDESV (reference sequence). CDR3 size: 16 residues. The CDR3 coding sequence is TGTGCCAGCAGCCAAGGACAGGGCGAAGGCAATCAGCCCCAGCATTTT. It yields the protein CASSQGQGEGNQPQHF.

The chain carries TRBV30 and TRBJ1-1; 8 bases fit TRBD1. J was trimmed by 6 bases and V by 1 base; bases with no gene match: 4. The germline CDR1 and CDR2 sequences are GTSNPN and SVGIG (reference sequence). This CDR3 region has 13 residues. This CDR3 reads CAWSGRGRSEAFF. The CDR3 nucleotides read TGTGCCTGGAGTGGCAGGGGGCGGTCTGAAGCTTTCTTT.

The V gene is TRBV7-9, the J gene TRBJ1-5, with 9 bases matching TRBD1. Unmatched junction bases numbered 10, after V lost 4 bases and J lost 6 bases. The germline gives CDR1 SEHNR, CDR2 FQNEAQ (reference sequence). The CDR3 covers 16 residues. The CDR3 spells CASSSTGTGFPQPQHF. CDR3 coding DNA: TGTGCCAGCAGCTCGACAGGGACAGGGTTTCCTCAGCCCCAGCATTTT.

The CDR3 bases are TGTGCCACCAGCAGCCCCCGGGGCGGGAGGTTGGAGACCCAGTACTTC. Its translation: CATSSPRGGRLETQYF. This chain joins TRBV15 and TRBJ2-5; 8 nucleotides line up with TRBD2. After removal of 3 bases from V and 5 bases from J, the junction contained 11 bases not matched to a gene. The V gene's germline CDR1 is LNHNV and CDR2 YYDKDF (reference sequence). CDR3 length equals 16 residues.

V and J are TRBV30 and TRBJ1-1; a weak D match, TRBD1 (5 bases). The V end lost 1 base, the J end lost 12 bases, and 18 bases lay between the germline ends. Germline CDR1 is GTSNPN and CDR2 is SVGIG (reference sequence). The length of the CDR3 is 13 residues. The CDR3 coding sequence is TGTGCCTGGAGTGCCGGGGACTCCCGAGTGACTTTCTTT. Its protein product is CAWSAGDSRVTFF.

The CDR3 sequence: CAWSRGNRGPHNEQFF. The CDR3, as DNA: TGTGCCTGGAGTAGGGGAAACAGGGGCCCTCACAATGAGCAGTTCTTC. This chain joins TRBV30 and TRBJ2-1; 7 bases fit TRBD1. Per germline, CDR1 GTSNPN and CDR2 SVGIG (reference sequence). The CDR3 sequence is 16 residues long. V trimming: 2 bases; J trimming: 5 bases; junction bases outside the gene matches: 12.

The rearrangement uses TRBV6-5 and TRBJ2-3, with D possibly matching TRBD2 (5 bases). The CDR3 has 13 residues. V lost 7 bases, J lost 2 bases, and 10 bases lay in between. CDR1 is MNHEY and CDR2 is SVGAGI in the germline V gene. The CDR3 DNA reads TGTGCCAGCAAACTAGACAACACAGATACGCAGTATTTT. This encodes CASKLDNTDTQYF.

The V and J genes are TRBV7-8 and TRBJ2-4; 10 bases fit TRBD2. Germline-derived CDR1 and CDR2 are SGHVS and FQNEAQ. The CDR3 extends over 21 amino acids. V was clipped by 3 bases and J by 2 bases; unmatched bases: 19. The CDR3 loop reads CASSFPVGLGTSGMSKNIQYF. The CDR3 DNA reads TGTGCCAGCAGCTTCCCCGTAGGGTTGGGAACTAGCGGGATGTCCAAAAACATTCAGTACTTC. Complete variable domain (other parts from reference TRBV7-8 and TRBJ2-4): GAGVSQSPRYKVAKRGQDVALRCDPISGHVSLFWYQQALGQGPEFLTYFQNEAQLDKSGLPSDRFFAERPEGSVSTLKIQRTQQEDSAVYLCASSFPVGLGTSGMSKNIQYFGAGTRLSVL.

V gene TRBV11-2 combines with J gene TRBJ1-1, with D unclear. The CDR3 is 14 amino acids. Between the trimmed V and J ends, which lost 1 base and 1 base, there was a span of 7 bases. Germline V gene lookup returns CDR1 SGHAT and CDR2 FQNNGV. This chain's CDR3 is CASSLVGTNTEAFF. CDR3 nucleotide sequence: TGTGCCAGCAGCTTAGTTGGTACGAACACTGAAGCTTTCTTT.

This clone was seen a single time. The chain links TRBV7-8 to TRBJ1-5; tentative D call: TRBD1 (6 bases). Trimming pared 4 bases from V and 0 bases from J, leaving 13 bases between. Germline V lookup: CDR1 SGHVS, CDR2 FQNEAQ. The CDR3 runs to 16 residues. The DNA for the CDR3 is TGTGCCAGCAGCTCGGAGGGGGTTTATAGCAATCAGCCCCAGCATTTT. Translated, it gives CASSSEGVYSNQPQHF.

In its sample, this clone was seen a few times. This chain connects TRBV5-1 to TRBJ2-5, with D perhaps TRBD1 or TRBD2 (5 bases each). The CDR3 has 15 residues. Trimming stripped 6 bases from V and 5 bases from J, with 20 bases between. CDR1 is SGHRS and CDR2 is YFSETQ in the germline V gene. This CDR3 reads CASIGTLYEGETQYF. DNA of the CDR3: TGCGCCAGCATAGGAACTCTCTATGAGGGGGAGACCCAGTACTTC.

The genes are TRBV7-2 and TRBJ2-2; D remains ambiguous. This CDR3 region has 13 residues. V dropped 5 bases and J dropped 0 bases, with 4 bases sitting between them. The germline CDR1 and CDR2 sequences are SGHTA and FQGNSA. The CDR3 DNA reads as TGTGCCAGCAGCCCCGCGAACACCGGGGAGCTGTTTTTT. Its translation: CASSPANTGELFF.

The chain joins TRBV28 to TRBJ2-7; 10 nucleotides line up with TRBD1. The CDR3 runs to 14 residues. With 8 bases clipped from V and 1 base from J, the junction kept 5 bases outside the gene matches. The V gene's germline CDR1 is MDHEN and CDR2 SYDVKM. CDR3 amino acids: CASLTGGTSYEQYF. The CDR3 DNA reads as TGTGCCAGCCTGACAGGGGGCACATCCTACGAGCAGTACTTC.

The V call is TRBV30, the J call TRBJ2-1, with 7 bases lining up with TRBD2. Germline V gives CDR1 GTSNPN, CDR2 SVGIG (reference sequence). The junction had 13 bases not matched to a gene; V was cut back by 5 bases and J by 3 bases. CDR3 length: 16 residues. As DNA, the CDR3 is TGTGCCTGGGAGGTGGGTGCGGGAGAGAGCTACAATGAGCAGTTCTTC. Residues: CAWEVGAGESYNEQFF.

CDR3 protein: CAWHHRRQNTEAFF. In DNA form, the CDR3 reads TGTGCCTGGCACCACAGGAGACAGAACACTGAAGCTTTCTTT. The chain recombines TRBV30 with TRBJ1-1; TRBD1 might be the D (5 bases). The CDR3 sequence is 14 residues long. The V and J ends lost 5 bases and 1 base respectively, with 14 bases between them. Germline CDR1 GTSNPN, CDR2 SVGIG (reference sequence).

The rearrangement uses TRBV30 and TRBJ2-7; 13 bases fit TRBD2. The germline V gene encodes CDR1 GTSNPN and CDR2 SVGIG (reference sequence). The CDR3 runs to 14 residues. Unmatched junction bases numbered 6, after V lost 4 bases and J lost 6 bases. This chain's CDR3 is CAWTPGLAGTEQYF. The CDR3, as DNA: TGTGCCTGGACTCCGGGACTAGCGGGAACCGAGCAGTACTTC.